This T cell receptor (beta chain) is drawn from a study of T cell responses to AZD1222 COVID-19 vaccine. About the study: Pooling was applied to second doses at about 4 or about 12 weeks. Study-level results: Among spike-specific TCRs, nearly half reportedly target unmutated variant regions. Repertoire sampling was restricted to post-peak T cell response timepoints. White British donors predominated, females outnumbered males, and clonal diversity was possibly underestimated.

TCRdb's table, derived via immunoSEQ multiplex PCR, lists solely in-frame clones and lacks some. The profile shows 120,000 or so clones, roughly 85% of them singletons. Concerning this clone: The antigen is unknown.

The trim removed 7 bases at V and 10 bases at J, leaving 13 bases unmatched. The germline V gene encodes CDR1 MGHDK and CDR2 SYGVNS. The CDR3 runs 14 residues. The source was peripheral blood, collected on day 0 of AZD1222 vaccination. This sequence was found in an adult in good health. J is TRBJ1-2 and V is TRBV25-1; TRBD1 agrees at 9 bases. CDR3 sequence: CASKAGRTGAVYTF. The CDR3 DNA is TGTGCCAGCAAAGCCGGCCGGACAGGGGCGGTCTACACCTTC.